These 6 T cell receptor beta chains came from one sample sequenced in a study of blood T cell repertoires in COVID-19. Assay used: immunoSEQ multiplex PCR; TCRdb lists only in-frame clones, some missing. The sample lists some 130,000 clones; roughly 85% were seen once. Material: peripheral blood. The receptors come from a man aged 55-75 years with acute or convalescent COVID-19.

This chain connects TRBV3-1 (or the pseudogene TRBV3-2) to TRBJ1-1; tentatively, D is TRBD1 (5 bases). The V end was cut by 4 bases, the J end by 5 bases, with 11 bases between. The CDR3 runs 13 residues. Per the germline V gene, CDR1 is LGHDT and CDR2 is YNNKEL (reference sequence). CDR3 sequence: CASSPVPGTEAFF. Here the CDR3 DNA reads TGTGCCAGCAGCCCCGTCCCAGGGACTGAAGCTTTCTTT.

The chain links TRBV6-5 to TRBJ1-1, with TRBD1 identical over 7 bases. Germline values: CDR1 MNHEY, CDR2 SVGAGI. With 5 bases clipped from V and 3 bases from J, the junction kept 6 bases outside the gene matches. This CDR3 comprises 14 residues. CDR3 bases: TGTGCCAGCAGTCGTACAGGGGCGGACACTGAAGCTTTCTTT. As protein: CASSRTGADTEAFF.

The chain links TRBV3-1 (or the pseudogene TRBV3-2) to TRBJ1-4, with D possibly TRBD1 on 5 matching bases. V lost 4 bases and J lost 5, with 8 bases in between. The CDR3 contains 13 residues. In germline, CDR1 is LGHDT, CDR2 YNNKEL (reference sequence). The CDR3 nucleotides are TGTGCCAGCAGCCCCTACAGGAATGAAAAACTGTTTTTT. The encoded protein is CASSPYRNEKLFF.

V gene TRBV6-5 combines with J gene TRBJ1-6; D is unclear. Germline V gene data show CDR1 as MNHEY and CDR2 as SVGAGI. Trimming pared 6 bases from V and 6 bases from J, leaving 6 bases between. The CDR3 sequence is 12 residues long. For the CDR3, the DNA is TGTGCCAGCAGCGTCGGTAATTCACCCCTCCACTTT. Translated: CASSVGNSPLHF.

The rearrangement uses TRBV4-1 and TRBJ1-1; D possibly corresponds to TRBD1 (5 bases). Germline assignment: CDR1 MGHRA and CDR2 YSYEKL. The CDR3 totals 16 residues. V lost 3 bases to trimming and J lost 3 bases, with 17 bases between them. DNA for the CDR3: TGCGCCAGCAGCCACCCAATGGGGGGACGGTACACTGAAGCTTTCTTT. Encoded protein: CASSHPMGGRYTEAFF.

This chain joins TRBV27 and TRBJ2-3; D is unclear. V lost 1 base to trimming and J lost 3 bases, with 17 bases between them. CDR1 MNHEY and CDR2 SMNVEV come from the germline V gene (reference sequence). This CDR3 has 17 amino acids. The CDR3 DNA is TGTGCCAGCAGTTTATACGAGCCTGCTGATCCTACAGATACGCAGTATTTT. Protein: CASSLYEPADPTDTQYF.